This section outlines one T cell receptor (beta chain) sequence together with its context. Its antigen is not known. This sample is part of a study of T cell responses to AZD1222 COVID-19 vaccine. Some clones are missing from TCRdb's copy, which holds only in-frame ones; the method was immunoSEQ multiplex PCR. The sample includes roughly 180,000 clones, approximately 93% of them seen just once. Study results and caveats: White British people made up most donors, females outnumbered males, and clonal diversity was possibly underestimated. Epitopes outside B.1.351 and B.1.1.7 mutated regions reportedly drew nearly half of spike TCRs.

It was second doses at about 4 or about 12 weeks that were pooled. The input for sequencing was peripheral blood, taken 28 days after the second AZD1222 dose. The receptor was isolated from an adult who received the AZD1222 COVID-19 vaccine.

CDR3 nucleotide sequence: TGTGCCAGCAGTTCCATGGACAGTAGCAATCAGCCCCAGCATTTT. Translating gives CASSSMDSSNQPQHF. The V call is TRBV2, the J call TRBJ1-5; perhaps TRBD1 as D (6 bases). With 5 bases removed from V and 0 bases from J, the gap between germline ends came to 11 bases. The CDR3 consists of 15 residues. Per germline, CDR1 SNHLY and CDR2 FYNNEI.